What follows is one TCR beta chain and its context. The data derive from a study of blood T cell repertoires in COVID-19. Study context: From the United States, Italy and Spain came samples of acute and convalescent COVID-19. Sample material is recorded as cDNA or gDNA derived from T cells, B-cell-depleted T cells, or PBMCs.

Original data processing: It was from reference gene primer amplification that nucleated cell counts were estimated. Assay: immunoSEQ multiplex PCR; the TCRdb copy retains only in-frame clones and omits some. V, J and clone size reflect that table, while D and trimming were determined from the DNA. Altogether about 150,000 clones are present, around 85% being singletons, with the ten largest covering around 8%. The Seattle patients, enrolled during active infection, were followed longitudinally. The sample consisted of peripheral blood. This TCR came from an elderly woman with COVID-19, enrolled during active disease.

CDR3 in amino acids: CSVAGTPKGQNIQYF. The CDR3 nucleotides are TGCAGCGTTGCCGGGACTCCAAAGGGGCAAAACATTCAGTACTTC. The chain carries TRBV29-1 and TRBJ2-4, with D possibly being TRBD2 (6 bases). V shed 4 bases and J shed 5 bases, with 18 bases lying between them. Looked up from germline, CDR1 is SQVTM and CDR2 is ANQGSEA. The CDR3 totals 15 residues.